A selection of T cell receptor beta chains follows, all from one sample in a study of T cell repertoires in cytomegalovirus infection. Their target antigens are unknown. TCRdb ran MiXCR on the reads and lists one entry per CDR3 protein. The sample includes some 920,000 distinct CDR3 sequences, around 30% of them seen just once. The sample consisted of cultured CD8+ T cells from PBMCs, taken from culture after CMV antigen stimulation. These receptors originate from a human donor in good health (CMV status not recorded). Some clones in this sample may be carry-over from other donors' samples. CDR3s leave out the opening cysteine and the closing phenylalanine or tryptophan. A D gene is named only where the DNA matches it firmly.

V gene	J gene	D gene	CDR3 protein
TRBV12-3/TRBV12-4	TRBJ2-2	TRBD2	ASSSSGGTGELF
TRBV7-9	TRBJ1-2	-	ASSSGGVGYT
TRBV6-8	TRBJ2-2	-	ASSYTGGQYANTGELF
TRBV12-3/TRBV12-4	TRBJ2-1	-	ASSRIYNEQF
TRBV6-1	TRBJ2-7	TRBD1	ASRNRGLDYEQY
TRBV7-9	TRBJ1-2	-	ASSLLTDGGAGGYT
TRBV6-4	TRBJ1-1	-	ASSDDWGSEAF
TRBV29-1	TRBJ2-3	TRBD2	SIEPSGGPGDTQY
TRBV10-3	TRBJ2-3	TRBD2	AITRVELAGGQADTQY
TRBV9	TRBJ1-2	-	ASSDPAYVGYGYT
TRBV4-3	TRBJ2-5	-	ASSQEWVVTETQY
TRBV29-1	TRBJ2-3	-	SVRTGALNTQY
TRBV7-9	TRBJ1-5	-	ASTGGSNQPQH
TRBV9	TRBJ1-3	-	ASSVYAASSGNTIY
TRBV6-2/TRBV6-3	TRBJ1-1	TRBD1	ASSTNPGTENTEAF
TRBV3-1	TRBJ2-7	TRBD2	ASSPGLAGLSYEQY
TRBV7-9	TRBJ1-1	-	ASSSRERNTEAF